This is a list of T cell receptor beta chains from one sample in a study of T cells in Graves' hyperthyroidism and ophthalmopathy. TCRdb itself ran the multiplex PCR reads through MiXCR, one entry per CDR3 protein. The data contain hundreds of thousands of distinct CDR3 sequences, roughly 15% of them singletons. The specimen sequenced was blood. The receptors here all came from a man between 18 and 29 years old with Graves' ophthalmopathy. Both conserved end residues are part of each CDR3.

J | V | CDR3
TRBJ1-2 | TRBV27 | CASSPYGGGGSGYTF
TRBJ2-1 | TRBV11-2 | CASSNPSLYNEQFF
TRBJ1-3 | TRBV12-3/TRBV12-4 | CATGQGISGNTIYF
TRBJ1-2 | TRBV29-1 | CSVGNRVDYGYTF
TRBJ2-3 | TRBV7-2 | CASSLNLAGGPDTQYF
TRBJ1-5 | TRBV20-1 | CSAGGGNQPQHF
TRBJ1-5 | TRBV6-1 | CASRPTDRGSPNQPQHF
TRBJ1-5 | TRBV6-1 | CASSATGAGQPQHF
TRBJ1-2 | TRBV27 | CASSLNGRDGYTF
TRBJ2-7 | TRBV13 | CASSTASGAYEQYF
TRBJ1-5 | TRBV20-1 | CSAIGQGGQPQHF
TRBJ2-7 | TRBV29-1 | CSVEPPDRPYEQYF
TRBJ2-1 | TRBV5-1 | CASSALGGAGKDHGQFF
TRBJ2-7 | TRBV5-4 | CASSRPEAGIRNEQYF
TRBJ2-7 | TRBV3-1 | CASSQGWTSGGAEQYF
TRBJ1-6 | TRBV4-1 | CASSQVRSGYNSPLHF
TRBJ1-1 | TRBV5-1 | CASSWGQGAYEDTEAFF
TRBJ2-7 | TRBV2 | CASSESVGGIYEQYF
TRBJ2-3 | TRBV5-8 | CASSSWLAGDTQYF
TRBJ2-2 | TRBV6-4 | CATSEDTAVTGELFF
TRBJ2-7 | TRBV13 | CASSSRGQGSYEQYF
TRBJ2-7 | TRBV6-1 | CASGGQGGLEQYF
TRBJ1-3 | TRBV5-1 | CASSSGDRASGNTIYF
TRBJ2-7 | TRBV12-3/TRBV12-4 | CASSSRQGEQYF
TRBJ2-3 | TRBV28 | CASSGNADTQYF
TRBJ2-1 | TRBV19 | CASSPGAAYYNEQFF
TRBJ2-5 | TRBV9 | CASSTGQGAREETQYF
TRBJ1-2 | TRBV11-2 | CASSSSGGGYGYTF